Following are 5 T cell receptor beta chains from one sample sequenced in a study of T cells in Graves' hyperthyroidism and ophthalmopathy. RNA transcripts gave rise to amplified TCR beta CDR3 regions. TCR CDR3 underwent first-round RT-PCR with the HTBI primer set. From the multiplex PCR reads, TCRdb called clonotypes with MiXCR, one entry per CDR3 protein. The sample has 550,000 to 850,000 distinct CDR3 sequences; around 20% are singletons. Sequences were obtained from blood. These receptors came from a woman in her forties or fifties with Graves' hyperthyroidism that later progressed to Graves' ophthalmopathy.

The CDR3 bases are TGTGCCACCTCTCCTTCTTGGGGCACCGGGGAGCTGTTTTTT. It encodes CATSPSWGTGELFF. The J gene is TRBJ2-2, the V gene TRBV19; D is unresolved. Per germline, CDR1 LNHDA and CDR2 SQIVND (reference sequence). The V end lost 10 bases, the J end lost 4 bases, and 16 bases lay between the germline ends. The CDR3 spans 14 residues.

The gene calls are TRBV6-1 and TRBJ1-3; D not certain. This CDR3 is 13 amino acids long. V lost 2 bases and J lost 4, with 6 bases in between. Per germline, CDR1 MNHNS and CDR2 SASEGT. CDR3 amino acids: CASSEMPGNTIYF. CDR3 in DNA: TGTGCCAGCAGTGAAATGCCCGGAAACACCATATATTTT.

The chain combines TRBV6-1 with TRBJ1-2, with a possible D match to TRBD1 (5 bases). The CDR3 sequence is 15 residues long. Germline V gene sequence: CDR1 MNHNS, CDR2 SASEGT. Trimming stripped 5 bases from V and 7 bases from J, with 20 bases between. In nucleotides, the CDR3 is TGTGCCAGCAGTTTCCTCGGGGGGAGGGACGCTGGCTACACCTTC. Translated: CASSFLGGRDAGYTF.

The V call is TRBV6-1, the J call TRBJ2-1, with D possibly being TRBD1 or TRBD2 (5 bases each). Trimming shortened V by 5 bases and J by 2 bases, and 13 bases separated the two germline ends. In germline, CDR1 is MNHNS, CDR2 SASEGT. The CDR3 length is 15 residues. CDR3 bases: TGTGCCAGCAGTTTATCCAGGGACGCCTACAATGAGCAGTTCTTC. Its translation: CASSLSRDAYNEQFF.

There are a few counts of this clonotype. This chain uses TRBV4-1 with TRBJ1-5; D is unresolved. Trimming stripped 3 bases from V and 1 base from J, with 10 bases between. CDR1 is MGHRA, CDR2 YSYEKL, per germline. This CDR3 has 15 residues. The CDR3 bases are TGCGCCAGCAGCCACAGGTTCGGGAGCAATCAGCCCCAGCATTTT. Protein product: CASSHRFGSNQPQHF.